This entry lists 3 T cell receptor beta chains sequenced from one sample in a study of T-cell memory formation after mild COVID-19. TCRdb independently ran MiXCR on the 5' RACE reads; one entry per CDR3 protein. The data contain approximately 440,000 distinct CDR3 sequences, 20% of them seen just once; the ten biggest clones take up approximately 8.4%. Sequences were obtained from PBMCs or a T cell subset sorted from them (not recorded which). The receptors derive from an adult woman who had mild COVID-19 (a few samples of this study predate the infection). Cell type and time point are not known.

This clonotype was counted at least ten times. The chain employs TRBV5-6 and TRBJ2-7; D is ambiguous. This CDR3 has 12 residues. Trimming took off 3 bases at V and 1 base at J, with 5 bases between the two ends. Germline values: CDR1 SGHDT, CDR2 YYEEEE. The CDR3 DNA reads TGTGCCAGCAGCTATGGATCCTACGAGCAGTACTTC. Its translation: CASSYGSYEQYF.

This clonotype has more than one count but fewer than ten. V gene TRBV5-1 combines with J gene TRBJ1-1; D call uncertain. The germline V gene encodes CDR1 SGHRS and CDR2 YFSETQ. Trimming removed 1 base at V and 5 bases at J, with 12 bases between. The CDR3 consists of 14 residues. CDR3 region: CASSLSLSNTEAFF. The CDR3 DNA reads TGCGCCAGCAGCTTGTCCCTTTCTAATACTGAAGCTTTCTTT.

The gene calls are TRBV13 and TRBJ2-3; D ambiguous. The CDR3 loop spans 14 amino acids. CDR1 PRHDT and CDR2 FYEKMQ come from the germline V gene (reference sequence). Trimming left V 1 base short and J 2 bases short, with 7 bases between. The CDR3: CASSLADITDTQYF. For the CDR3, the DNA is TGTGCCAGCAGCTTAGCAGATATCACAGATACGCAGTATTTT.